The 5 T cell receptor beta chains in this list originate from one sample, sequenced in a study of a mutant IDH1 vaccine in newly diagnosed glioma. TCRdb's table, derived via immunoSEQ multiplex PCR, lists solely in-frame clones and lacks some. The sample has 20,000 to 25,000 clones; over 75% are singletons. Documented time point: baseline, week 1 (first vaccination visit). This sample's treatment: pre-vaccination baseline after standard-of-care therapy. This specimen was PBMCs, taken from a glioma patient treated with radiotherapy, temozolomide or both. The receptors shown here come from a middle-aged man with glioma.

The chain is built from TRBV10-3 and TRBJ1-1; no firm D call. CDR1 and CDR2 from the germline V gene are ENHRY and SYGVKD. Trimming pared 3 bases from V and 0 bases from J, leaving 5 bases between. The CDR3 totals 13 residues. Here the CDR3 reads CAISDYMNTEAFF. The CDR3 coding sequence is TGTGCCATCAGTGACTATATGAACACTGAAGCTTTCTTT.

This clone occurred once. The genes are TRBV29-1 and TRBJ1-4; D is possibly TRBD1 (5 bases). Germline lookup yields CDR1 SQVTM and CDR2 ANQGSEA. Trimming took 4 bases from V and 3 from J, leaving 15 bases between them. CDR3 length equals 15 residues. CDR3 region: CSVGASGQPNEKLFF. In DNA, the CDR3 is TGCAGCGTTGGGGCTTCGGGGCAGCCTAATGAAAAACTGTTTTTT.

About this clone itself: The junction and the germline gene differ at one end; a read error may be behind it. This chain uses TRBV18 with TRBJ1-3; D is unclear. This CDR3 has 13 amino acids. Germline lookup yields CDR1 KGHSH and CDR2 LQKENI. The DNA of the CDR3 is TGTGCCAGCTCCCCCGGCTTTGGAGACACCATATATTTT. Encoded protein: CASSPGFGDTIYF.

Only one count was recorded for this clone. The chain carries TRBV5-6 and TRBJ1-1, with a weak D call TRBD1 (5 bases). With 0 bases removed from V and 1 base from J, the gap between germline ends came to 13 bases. Germline V gives CDR1 SGHDT, CDR2 YYEEEE. This CDR3 has 16 residues. CDR3 sequence: CASSLGLSRANTEAFF. The CDR3 bases are TGTGCCAGCAGCTTGGGACTAAGCAGGGCGAACACTGAAGCTTTCTTT.

The genes are TRBV6-5 and TRBJ1-5; no firm D call. The CDR3 consists of 14 residues. The germline CDR1 and CDR2 sequences are MNHEY and SVGAGI. The V and J ends lost 6 bases and 3 bases respectively, with 12 bases between them. The CDR3 is CASRRTVLNQPQHF. The CDR3 bases are TGTGCCAGCAGACGGACCGTCCTCAATCAGCCCCAGCATTTT.